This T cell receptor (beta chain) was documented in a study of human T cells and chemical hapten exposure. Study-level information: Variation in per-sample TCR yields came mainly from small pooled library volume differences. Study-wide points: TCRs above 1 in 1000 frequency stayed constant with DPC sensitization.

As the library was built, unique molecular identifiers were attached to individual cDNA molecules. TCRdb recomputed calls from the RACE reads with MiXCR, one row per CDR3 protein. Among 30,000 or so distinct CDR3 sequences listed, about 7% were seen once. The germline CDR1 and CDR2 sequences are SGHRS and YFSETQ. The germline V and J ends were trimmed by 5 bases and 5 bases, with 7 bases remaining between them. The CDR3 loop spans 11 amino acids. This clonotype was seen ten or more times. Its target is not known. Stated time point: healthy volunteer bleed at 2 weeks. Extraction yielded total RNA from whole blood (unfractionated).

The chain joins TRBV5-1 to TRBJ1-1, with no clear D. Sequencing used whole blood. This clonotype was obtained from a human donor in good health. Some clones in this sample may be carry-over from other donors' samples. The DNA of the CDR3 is TGCGCCAGCAGGGAGCTTACTGAAGCTTTCTTT. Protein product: CASRELTEAFF. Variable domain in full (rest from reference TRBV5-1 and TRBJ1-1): KAGVTQTPRYLIKTRGQQVTLSCSPISGHRSVSWYQQTPGQGLQFLFEYFSETQRNKGNFPGRFSGRQFSNSRSEMNVSTLELGDSALYLCASRELTEAFFGQGTRLTVV.